These 17 T cell receptor beta chains were sequenced from one sample in a study of CD8+CD57+ T cells in acquired aplastic anemia. The TCR beta profiling, which covered VDJ combination and CDR3 sequence, was carried out using genomic DNA as the template. A single record per CDR3 protein comes from TCRdb applying MiXCR to the reads. Among over 200,000 distinct CDR3 sequences, 61% were seen once, and the ten largest hold approximately 30%. The sample taken for sequencing was sorted CD4+, CD8+, or CD8+CD57+ T cells (not recorded which) from PBMCs. The receptors derive from a human donor in good health.

The DNA for the CDR3 is TGCAGCGTTGCGTTGCTTGCAGACAACACTGAAGCTTTCTTT. Amino acids: CSVALLADNTEAFF. The V and J genes are TRBV29-1 and TRBJ1-1; D not certain. V was clipped by 4 bases and J by 2 bases, with 14 bases between them. This CDR3 is built from 14 residues. CDR1 SQVTM and CDR2 ANQGSEA come from the germline V gene.

In DNA, the CDR3 is TGTGCCACCCAAACTCCCTCCGGGAACTATGGCTACACCTTC. It is translated as CATQTPSGNYGYTF. V and J are TRBV6-6 and TRBJ1-2; no definite D call. The ends were cut back, 10 bases at V and 2 bases at J, with 17 bases in the middle. The CDR3 length is 14 residues. In germline, CDR1 is MNHNY, CDR2 SVGAGI (reference sequence).

The genes are TRBV10-3 and TRBJ2-1; D is perhaps TRBD1 (6 bases). Germline V CDR1 and CDR2: ENHRY, SYGVKD. The CDR3 runs 17 residues. V dropped 3 bases and J dropped 2 bases, with 17 bases sitting between them. CDR3 in amino acids: CAISEFLGAAAYNEQFF. In DNA form, the CDR3 reads TGTGCCATCAGTGAATTTTTGGGGGCCGCAGCCTACAATGAGCAGTTCTTC.

The chain couples TRBV5-1 to TRBJ1-6; a weak D match, TRBD1 (6 bases). CDR1 is SGHRS, CDR2 YFSETQ, per germline. Trimming shortened V by 6 bases and J by 8 bases, and 15 bases separated the two germline ends. The CDR3 spans 14 residues. In DNA form, the CDR3 reads TGCGCCAGCAACTACGGGGGCGTAGATTCACCCCTCCACTTT. Translating gives CASNYGGVDSPLHF.

Only a few counts were recorded for this clonotype. CDR3 sequence (DNA): TGCAGTGCTCTCCCGGGACTATCGGCCTACGAGCAGTACTTC. Translating gives CSALPGLSAYEQYF. This sequence joins TRBV20-1 and TRBJ2-7; TRBD2 matches at 7 bases. The CDR3 spans 14 residues. Germline-derived CDR1 and CDR2 are DFQATT and SNEGSKA (reference sequence). Trimming cost V 5 bases and J 2 bases; bases outside gene matches: 9.

This chain connects TRBV2 to TRBJ1-2; possibly TRBD1 for D (6 bases). Per the germline V gene, CDR1 is SNHLY and CDR2 is FYNNEI. Trimming pared 7 bases from V and 4 bases from J, leaving 16 bases between. The CDR3 contains 14 residues. CDR3 coding DNA: TGTGCCAGCACCACGGACAGTTACTCCTATGGCTACACCTTC. Protein: CASTTDSYSYGYTF.

This rearrangement joins TRBV5-6 to TRBJ2-7; 7 bases fit TRBD1. With V trimmed by 4 bases and J by 2 bases, 15 bases remained unmatched. The CDR3 has 17 amino acids. The germline V gene has CDR1 SGHDT and CDR2 YYEEEE. CDR3 bases: TGTGCCAGCAGCCGACGGAAGGCGGACAGGCTACCCTACGAGCAGTACTTC. This codes for CASSRRKADRLPYEQYF.

In the case of this clonotype: This may arise from a read error, as a much more abundant clone is one base away. V usage is TRBV12-3 or TRBV12-4 and J usage is TRBJ1-5; possibly TRBD1 for D (5 bases). CDR3 length: 16 residues. The CDR3 nucleotides read TGTGCCAGCAGTTTAAGGCTAGGGGATGGCAATCGGCCCCAGCATTTT. Translating it yields CASSLRLGDGNRPQHF.

The rearrangement joins TRBV19 to TRBJ1-1; D is undetermined. Germline V CDR1 and CDR2: LNHDA, SQIVND (reference sequence). Trimming pared 3 bases from V and 0 bases from J, leaving 5 bases between. The CDR3 contains 13 residues. The CDR3 sequence is CASSMAMNTEAFF. CDR3 DNA sequence: TGTGCCAGTAGTATGGCCATGAACACTGAAGCTTTCTTT.

The J gene is TRBJ1-1, the V gene TRBV12-3 or TRBV12-4; D gene unclear. The CDR3 has 15 amino acids. Trimming shortened V by 7 bases and J by 1 base, and 16 bases separated the two germline ends. The CDR3 region is CASTPLPTGNTEAFF. The CDR3 DNA reads TGTGCCAGCACCCCTCTACCCACGGGGAACACTGAAGCTTTCTTT.

The CDR3 nucleotides are TGCAGCTTAAGACAGGGGGCTTTCGAGACCCAGTACTTC. Translating gives CSLRQGAFETQYF. V is TRBV29-1 and J is TRBJ2-5; 10 nucleotides match TRBD1. Germline CDR1 SQVTM, CDR2 ANQGSEA. The CDR3 covers 13 residues. The V segment lost 8 bases and the J segment 5 bases; nucleotides outside the gene matches: 8.

This clonotype was counted between two and nine times. V is TRBV5-1 and J is TRBJ2-7; D is ambiguous. The CDR3 covers 13 residues. V shed 0 bases and J shed 3 bases, with 7 bases lying between them. Germline CDR1 SGHRS, CDR2 YFSETQ. CDR3 sequence: CASSLEHHYEQYF. As DNA, the CDR3 is TGCGCCAGCAGCTTGGAGCACCACTACGAGCAGTACTTC.

CDR3 nucleotide sequence: TGTGCCAGCAGTCCCGGAGGCACCGTTGAGGCTGAAGCTTTCTTT. Translated, it gives CASSPGGTVEAEAFF. This sequence joins TRBV2 and TRBJ1-1, with unresolved D. CDR1 SNHLY and CDR2 FYNNEI come from the germline V gene. The V end lost 5 bases, the J end lost 6 bases, and 19 bases lay between the germline ends. The length of the CDR3 is 15 residues.

The CDR3 DNA is TGTGCCAGCAGCTACAGGGGCCATTATGGCTACACCTTC. Translated, it gives CASSYRGHYGYTF. The chain is built from TRBV7-9 and TRBJ1-2, with TRBD1 matching 7 bases. Germline V CDR1 and CDR2: SEHNR, FQNEAQ (reference sequence). The CDR3 is 13 amino acids. V lost 4 bases, J lost 5 bases, and 4 bases stayed unmatched.

The gene calls are TRBV7-9 and TRBJ2-1, with 8 bases matching TRBD1. CDR1 is SEHNR, CDR2 FQNEAQ, per germline (reference sequence). Losses at the gene ends were 5 bases for V and 10 bases for J; bases not matched to a gene: 10. The CDR3 totals 14 residues. The CDR3: CASSDLRTGYEQFF. The CDR3 region has the DNA TGTGCCAGCAGCGACCTAAGGACAGGGTACGAGCAGTTCTTC.

At least ten counts were recorded for this clonotype. The V gene is TRBV6-5, the J gene TRBJ2-7; a possible D gene is TRBD2 (5 bases). The germline V and J ends were trimmed by 6 bases and 6 bases, with 15 bases remaining between them. The germline gives CDR1 MNHEY, CDR2 SVGAGI. The CDR3 extends over 13 amino acids. DNA for the CDR3: TGTGCCAGCAGCCACGGGGTTTCCCGCGAGCAGTACTTC. Translating it yields CASSHGVSREQYF.

This sequence joins TRBV7-9 and TRBJ1-6, with 7 bases lining up with TRBD1. This CDR3 is built from 14 residues. The V segment lost 5 bases and the J segment 6 bases; nucleotides outside the gene matches: 4. CDR1 and CDR2 (germline): SEHNR, FQNEAQ (reference sequence). The CDR3 reads CASSTGQTNSPLHF. CDR3 DNA: TGTGCCAGCAGCACGGGACAGACTAATTCACCCCTCCACTTT.